A single sample is the source of the 24 T cell receptor beta chains below, sequenced in a study of breast tumors, draining lymph nodes, adjacent tissues. MiXCR, applied by TCRdb to the multiplex PCR reads, yields one record per CDR3 protein. The data contain under 85,000 distinct CDR3 sequences, about 20% of them singletons. The lymph nodes were axillary draining lymph nodes from breast cancer patients. The sequencing sample was made of axillary lymph node tissue. The receptors come from a female donor with breast cancer. Some clones in this sample may be carry-over from other donors' samples.

The chain recombines TRBV20-1 with TRBJ2-1, with D perhaps matching TRBD1 or TRBD2 (5 bases each). This CDR3 is 13 amino acids long. Per the germline V gene, CDR1 is DFQATT and CDR2 is SNEGSKA (reference sequence). Trimming stripped 2 bases from V and 6 bases from J, with 11 bases between. The CDR3 spells CSARPGAVNEQFF. The CDR3 DNA is TGCAGTGCTAGACCCGGGGCCGTCAATGAGCAGTTCTTC.

This clonotype was detected ten times or more. The chain is built from TRBV6-1 and TRBJ1-6; D gene ambiguous. The CDR3 extends over 15 amino acids. Germline V gene sequence: CDR1 MNHNS, CDR2 SASEGT. Trimming left V 2 bases short and J 7 bases short, with 12 bases between. CDR3 DNA sequence: TGTGCCAGCAGTGAAAGGCAGGTTTTAAATTCACCCCTCCACTTT. Protein: CASSERQVLNSPLHF.

The sample holds many counts of this clonotype. The rearrangement links TRBV28 to TRBJ1-6, with TRBD1 matching over 9 bases. The CDR3 has 14 residues. The ends lost 5 bases at V and 10 bases at J; junction bases unmatched: 6. Per the germline V gene, CDR1 is MDHEN and CDR2 is SYDVKM. This chain's CDR3 is CASSSTGGRSPLHF. The CDR3 DNA is TGTGCCAGCAGTAGTACAGGGGGCAGGTCACCCCTCCACTTT.

This clonotype was seen many times. The chain carries TRBV25-1 and TRBJ1-2; unclear D gene. The CDR3 totals 11 residues. Trimming cost V 2 bases and J 2 bases, with 0 bases left between them. Germline lookup yields CDR1 MGHDK and CDR2 SYGVNS. The CDR3 DNA reads TGTGCCAGCAGTGAAAACTATGGCTACACCTTC. This encodes CASSENYGYTF.

The chain carries TRBV4-2 and TRBJ2-2; 10 nucleotides align to TRBD2. V was pared by 1 base and J by 7 bases, with 6 bases of the junction left unmatched. This CDR3 region has 16 residues. CDR1 is LGHNA and CDR2 is YNFKEQ in the germline V gene. The CDR3 DNA follows: TGTGCCAGCAGCCAAGCCAGGGCTAGCGGGAGCGGGGAGCTGTTTTTT. Amino acids: CASSQARASGSGELFF.

The chain couples TRBV4-3 to TRBJ2-6, with 8 bases that match TRBD1. The CDR3 has 18 residues. CDR1 LGHNA and CDR2 YSLEER come from the germline V gene. After removal of 3 bases from V and 1 base from J, the junction contained 8 bases not matched to a gene. The CDR3 protein is CASSQFGTGRSGANVLTF. The CDR3, as DNA: TGCGCCAGCAGCCAGTTCGGGACAGGCCGATCTGGGGCCAACGTCCTGACTTTC.

This chain connects TRBV28 to TRBJ1-5; a weak D match, TRBD1 (6 bases). Trimming pared 5 bases from V and 6 bases from J, leaving 14 bases between. CDR3 size: 14 residues. Germline V gives CDR1 MDHEN, CDR2 SYDVKM. CDR3 sequence (DNA): TGTGCCAGCAGTCTGACAGGAGTTAGTCAGCCCCAGCATTTT. As protein: CASSLTGVSQPQHF.

This clonotype was picked up many times. The V gene is TRBV30, the J gene TRBJ2-7, with a tentative D call TRBD2 (5 bases). The CDR3 is made up of 14 amino acids. Trimming stripped 0 bases from V and 5 bases from J, with 14 bases between. Germline values: CDR1 GTSNPN, CDR2 SVGIG (reference sequence). CDR3 in amino acids: CAWSVGVLPHEQYF. In DNA form, the CDR3 reads TGTGCCTGGAGTGTCGGGGTCCTCCCCCACGAGCAGTACTTC.

This chain joins TRBV30 and TRBJ1-5; D call uncertain. Trimming cost V 1 base and J 1 base, with 5 bases left between them. CDR1 GTSNPN and CDR2 SVGIG come from the germline V gene (reference sequence). This CDR3 is 13 amino acids long. The chain's CDR3 is CAWSADSNQPQHF. For the CDR3, the DNA is TGTGCCTGGAGTGCTGACAGCAATCAGCCCCAGCATTTT. The variable domain in full, with the rest retrieved from reference TRBV30 and TRBJ1-5, is SQTIHQWPATLVQPVGSPLSLECTVEGTSNPNLYWYRQAAGRGLQLLFYSVGIGQISSEVPQNLSASRPQDRQFILSSKKLLLSDSGFYLCAWSADSNQPQHFGDGTRLSIL.

In this sample, this clonotype turned up a few times. The V call is TRBV27, the J call TRBJ1-2; D remains unclear. Trimming removed 5 bases from V and 4 bases from J, with 14 bases in between. Germline CDR1 MNHEY, CDR2 SMNVEV (reference sequence). The CDR3 is 14 amino acids. The CDR3 DNA is TGTGCCAGCAGTCCCAAGGGTCCGCTCTATGGCTACACCTTC. This codes for CASSPKGPLYGYTF.

This clonotype showed up just a few times. The V and J genes are TRBV6-5 and TRBJ2-4; 15 bases match TRBD2. Trimming at V came to 6 bases and at J to 7 bases, leaving 4 bases not matched to a gene. The CDR3 covers 15 residues. In germline, CDR1 is MNHEY, CDR2 SVGAGI. CDR3 DNA: TGTGCCAGCAGCTGGACTAGCGGGAGGGCTAACATTCAGTACTTC. It codes for CASSWTSGRANIQYF.

The V gene is TRBV3-1, the J gene TRBJ2-5, with TRBD2 matching 7 bases. CDR3 length equals 16 residues. The germline V gene encodes CDR1 LGHDT and CDR2 YNNKEL (reference sequence). Trimming cost V 2 bases and J 1 base; bases outside gene matches: 7. CDR3: CASSQMGGTIQETQYF. The DNA of the CDR3 is TGTGCCAGCAGCCAAATGGGAGGGACTATCCAAGAGACCCAGTACTTC.

On this clonotype itself: This sequence may be a read error, since a much larger clone differs from it by one base. The gene calls are TRBV2 and TRBJ2-1; tentatively, D is TRBD2 (6 bases). CDR3 length: 12 residues. V gave up 11 bases and J gave up 9 bases, with 17 bases separating them. Per the germline V gene, CDR1 is SNHLY and CDR2 is FYNNEI. CDR3 bases: TGTGCCGGCAAAGGGACTTTCCTTGAGCAGTTCTTC. This codes for CAGKGTFLEQFF.

This clonotype was detected many times. The chain carries TRBV9 and TRBJ2-5; either TRBD1 or TRBD2 may fit D (5 bases each). V was shortened by 0 bases and J by 2 bases, with 14 bases between the two germline ends. Germline V gene lookup returns CDR1 SGDLS and CDR2 YYNGEE. CDR3 size: 16 residues. CDR3 region: CASSVGGGGKQETQYF. The CDR3, as DNA: TGTGCCAGCAGCGTAGGTGGGGGTGGGAAGCAAGAGACCCAGTACTTC.

This chain uses TRBV6-4 with TRBJ2-1; 8 positions match TRBD1. V was pared by 7 bases and J by 4 bases, with 3 bases of the junction left unmatched. The CDR3 runs to 13 residues. Per the germline V gene, CDR1 is MRHNA and CDR2 is SNTAGT. CDR3 amino acids: CASMDREYNEQFF. CDR3 in DNA: TGTGCCAGCATGGACAGGGAATACAATGAGCAGTTCTTC.

This clonotype appeared a single time. A read error is possible here, since a much larger clone lies one base away. The rearrangement links TRBV12-3 or TRBV12-4 to TRBJ2-2; 11 nucleotides match TRBD2. The CDR3 runs 14 residues. The V and J ends lost 11 bases and 4 bases, in that order; junction bases with no gene match: 6. The CDR3 coding sequence is TGTGCCGGCATAGCGGGAGGGTTCACCGGGGAGCTGTTTTTT. Protein: CAGIAGGFTGELFF.

To note about this clonotype: Being one base from a much bigger clone, this may be a read error. The CDR3 does not end in the conserved phenylalanine or tryptophan, so this is likely a read error. The genes are TRBV12-3 or TRBV12-4 and TRBJ2-3, with 14 bases matching TRBD2. This CDR3 has 14 residues. J lost 5 bases, V lost 6 bases, and 1 base had no gene match. The CDR3 sequence is CASRTSGRGDTQYL. As DNA, the CDR3 is TGTGCCAGCAGGACTAGCGGGAGGGGAGATACGCAGTATTTG.

This clonotype appeared many times. V and J are TRBV6-5 and TRBJ2-3; 7 positions match TRBD1. The CDR3 totals 14 residues. V lost 8 bases and J lost 2; bases outside the gene matches: 7. In germline, CDR1 is MNHEY, CDR2 SVGAGI. For the CDR3, the DNA is TGTGCCAGCGCAAGACAGGGAATCACAGATACGCAGTATTTT. Protein: CASARQGITDTQYF.

This clonotype has ten or more counts. The gene calls are TRBV20-1 and TRBJ1-5; D not certain. The CDR3 length is 12 residues. Trimming took 3 bases from V and 5 from J, leaving 8 bases between them. Looked up from germline, CDR1 is DFQATT and CDR2 is SNEGSKA (reference sequence). CDR3 DNA sequence: TGCAGTGCTAGTACGGCTGATCAGCCCCAGCATTTT. It yields the protein CSASTADQPQHF.

The chain uses TRBV27 and TRBJ1-5, with D unclear. CDR1 and CDR2 (germline): MNHEY, SMNVEV (reference sequence). The CDR3 is 8 amino acids. The V end lost 11 bases, the J end lost 7 bases, and 3 bases lay between the germline ends. The CDR3 loop is CARQPQHF. The CDR3 region has the DNA TGTGCCCGACAGCCCCAGCATTTT.

In its sample, this clonotype was seen many times. This chain joins TRBV20-1 and TRBJ2-5; D is possibly TRBD2 (6 bases). CDR3 length: 12 residues. The germline CDR1 and CDR2 sequences are DFQATT and SNEGSKA (reference sequence). V lost 2 bases to trimming and J lost 3 bases, with 7 bases between them. The CDR3 here is CSARTSKETQYF. As DNA, the CDR3 is TGCAGTGCTAGAACTAGCAAAGAGACCCAGTACTTC.

V and J are TRBV4-2 and TRBJ2-5; TRBD1 or TRBD2 may be the D gene (5 bases each). Germline-derived CDR1 and CDR2 are LGHNA and YNFKEQ. The CDR3 is 14 amino acids. V was pared by 5 bases and J by 2 bases, with 12 bases between. DNA of the CDR3: TGTGCCAGCAGCGACGGGACGGTACAAGAGACCCAGTACTTC. Translating gives CASSDGTVQETQYF.

Many counts were recorded for this clonotype. The rearrangement joins TRBV6-2 or TRBV6-3 to TRBJ2-5; D is uncertain. The length of the CDR3 is 13 residues. Germline CDR1 and CDR2: MNHEY and SVGEGT. The V end lost 4 bases, the J end lost 4 bases, and 10 bases lay between the germline ends. DNA for the CDR3: TGTGCCAGCAGTTTGCGCCAACGAGAGACCCAGTACTTC. It codes for CASSLRQRETQYF.

This clonotype was observed a handful of times. This chain connects TRBV2 to TRBJ2-5; D is perhaps TRBD1 (6 bases). The CDR3 runs to 15 residues. CDR1 and CDR2 from the germline V gene are SNHLY and FYNNEI. The V gene lost 4 bases and the J gene lost 7 bases, with 19 bases spanning the gap. The CDR3 sequence: CASSGGTGNEGTQYF. As DNA, the CDR3 is TGTGCCAGCAGTGGGGGTACAGGGAACGAGGGGACCCAGTACTTC.